This T cell receptor (beta chain) was obtained from a study of human T cells and chemical hapten exposure. V was shortened by 5 bases and J by 1 base, with 8 bases between the two germline ends. Germline V CDR1 and CDR2: SEHNR, FQNEAQ (reference sequence). This CDR3 region has 13 residues. Regarding time point: patch test 1, 2 weeks after DPC sensitization. The treatment is: therapeutic diphenylcyclopropenone sensitization with weekly scalp DPC. This clonotype came up a few times. TCRdb itself ran the RACE reads through MiXCR, one entry per CDR3 protein. In the table there are 65,000 to 95,000 distinct CDR3 sequences, approximately 12% of which are singletons.

This chain connects TRBV7-9 to TRBJ1-1, with no clear D. The specimen was whole blood, collected in connection with sensitization to the hapten diphenylcyclopropenone (DPC). This TCR was sampled from a woman aged 60-75 years with alopecia areata. Some clones in this sample may be carry-over from other donors' samples. In DNA, the CDR3 is TGTGCCAGCAGCCTGTCGGGGAACACTGAAGCTTTCTTT. The encoded protein is CASSLSGNTEAFF.